This T cell receptor beta chain was captured by sequencing in a study of stem cell transplantation in POMP-related autoinflammatory disease. Study at large: Defective thymoproteasomes were hypothesized to impair CD8+ T-cell positive selection.

Trimming left V 2 bases short and J 14 bases short, with 8 bases between. The CDR3 totals 10 residues. Germline lookup yields CDR1 SGHTA and CDR2 FQGNSA. The assay was immunoSEQ multiplex PCR, and TCRdb's table has in-frame clones only and misses some. Of about 32,000 clones listed, approximately 86% are singletons. Whole-study results and caveats: Unique TRB V-J gene pairings were limited in number in patients with PRAID.

Points on this clone: The antigen remains unidentified.

The chain links TRBV7-2 to TRBJ2-3; D not certain. The clonotype comes from a human donor with POMP-related autoinflammation and immune dysregulation (PRAID). The sample here was CD4+ T cells from PBMCs, taken before stem cell transplantation. The CDR3 loop is CASSLSVLYF. The CDR3 bases are TGTGCCAGCAGCTTATCGGTTCTGTATTTT.